This entry features one TCR beta chain sequence. Its antigen is unidentified. PCR primers comprised 60 Vbeta and 13 Jbeta primers. Produced via immunoSEQ multiplex PCR; TCRdb's table is partial and in-frame only. Among about 140,000 clones, around 82% were seen once, and the ten largest hold around 7%. These data are taken from a study of cytomegalovirus exposure and HLA in healthy donors. General study findings and limits: In vitro work confirmed that a few CMV-associated chains recognize CMV antigens. Approximately 160 TCR beta chains were listed as cytomegalovirus-associated.

This CDR3 region has 15 residues. CDR1 and CDR2 from the germline V gene are SGHVS and FNYEAQ. J gave up 3 bases and V 5 bases, and 7 bases lay outside the gene matches. The clonotype comes from a middle-aged man in good health and CMV-seropositive. The sample taken for sequencing was PBMCs. The chain links TRBV7-6 to TRBJ1-5, with 7 bases fitting TRBD1. Here the CDR3 reads CASSIRQGPNQPQHF. The DNA of the CDR3 is TGTGCCAGCAGCATCAGACAGGGTCCCAATCAGCCCCAGCATTTT.